The present entry profiles one T cell receptor beta chain with its context. These data originate in a study of patients and donors after allogeneic stem cell transplantation. Each CDR3 protein gets one entry after TCRdb re-called the RT-PCR reads with MiXCR. The table lists roughly 200,000 distinct CDR3 sequences, around 41% of them singletons. The CDR3 is made up of 17 amino acids. V lost 3 bases and J lost 2, with 19 bases in between. Sequenced material: blood, either unsorted or a sorted T cell fraction (not recorded which). The chain recombines TRBV12-3 or TRBV12-4 with TRBJ2-5; D might be TRBD1 (7 bases). The TCR originated in a human donor who was either an allogeneic HSCT recipient or a stem cell or donor lymphocyte infusion donor (not recorded which). It is not recorded whose cells these are; they may come from a transplant donor. CDR3 loop: CASSFRGLTGDQETQYF. CDR3 nucleotide sequence: TGTGCCAGCAGTTTCCGGGGGCTCACAGGGGATCAAGAGACCCAGTACTTC.